Presented here are 8 T cell receptor beta chains from one specimen sequenced in a study of technical replicates of blood from several donors. This table comes from immunoSEQ multiplex PCR, and its TCRdb copy is limited to in-frame clones, with some not included. The table records 40,000 to 65,000 clones, around 84% of them present only once. The specimen was PBMCs. These receptors all come from a human donor in good health. Some clones in this sample may be carry-over from other donors' samples.

In this sample, this clone turned up once. V usage is TRBV2 and J usage is TRBJ1-2; no clear D. The CDR3 length is 11 residues. With 4 bases removed from V and 8 bases from J, the gap between germline ends came to 8 bases. Germline CDR1 SNHLY, CDR2 FYNNEI. The CDR3 protein is CASSARRGYTF. CDR3 DNA: TGTGCCAGCAGTGCACGTCGGGGCTACACCTTC. Filled out from reference TRBV2 and TRBJ1-2, the complete variable domain reads EPEVTQTPSHQVTQMGQEVILRCVPISNHLYFYWYRQILGQKVEFLVSFYNNEISEKSEIFDDQFSVERPDGSNFTLKIRSTKLEDSAMYFCASSARRGYTFGSGTRLTVV.

This chain connects TRBV4-3 to TRBJ2-1; D perhaps matches TRBD2 (6 bases). There are 15 residues in the CDR3. Germline V lookup: CDR1 LGHNA, CDR2 YSLEER. With 1 base removed from V and 5 bases from J, the gap between germline ends came to 12 bases. DNA of the CDR3: TGCGCCAGCAGCCAAGTGTCTAGCGCGCACAATGAGCAGTTCTTC. Protein product: CASSQVSSAHNEQFF.

V gene TRBV13 combines with J gene TRBJ2-3; 7 bases are a match to TRBD2. Germline CDR1 PRHDT, CDR2 FYEKMQ (reference sequence). This CDR3 spans 14 amino acids. Trimming at V came to 7 bases and at J to 2 bases, leaving 6 bases not matched to a gene. The CDR3 spells CASTHSGSTDTQYF. The CDR3 DNA follows: TGTGCCAGCACTCATAGCGGGTCCACAGATACGCAGTATTTT.

V is TRBV2 and J is TRBJ1-5; the match to TRBD1 covers 7 bases. The CDR3 loop spans 14 amino acids. V lost 6 bases, J lost 1 base, and 3 bases stayed unmatched. CDR1 is SNHLY and CDR2 is FYNNEI in the germline V gene. CDR3 bases: TGTGCCAGCAGCTTGGGACAGAGCAATCAGCCCCAGCATTTT. It is translated as CASSLGQSNQPQHF.

This clone was seen only once. The chain joins TRBV11-1 to TRBJ2-2; D is unclear. The ends were cut back, 3 bases at V and 4 bases at J, with 6 bases in the middle. CDR1 and CDR2 (germline): SGHAT, FQDESV (reference sequence). CDR3 length equals 13 residues. The CDR3 loop reads CASSLKATGELFF. As DNA, the CDR3 is TGTGCCAGCAGCTTGAAAGCCACCGGGGAGCTGTTTTTT.

In this sample, this clone turned up a few times. The J gene is TRBJ2-7, the V gene TRBV5-6, with a tentative D call TRBD1 (5 bases). CDR1 SGHDT and CDR2 YYEEEE come from the germline V gene. This CDR3 comprises 15 residues. Between the trimmed V and J ends, which lost 3 bases and 4 bases, there was a span of 17 bases. The CDR3 DNA reads as TGTGCCAGCAGCTCCGGGCCCTCAGGGTATTACGAGCAGTACTTC. It yields the protein CASSSGPSGYYEQYF.

CDR3 amino acids: CASSYSGRGYEKLFF. In DNA, the CDR3 is TGTGCCAGCAGTTACTCTGGCAGGGGCTATGAAAAACTGTTTTTT. This sequence joins TRBV6-5 and TRBJ1-4, with D possibly being TRBD1 (6 bases). V lost 0 bases and J lost 6, with 11 bases in between. The CDR3 is 15 residues long. Germline lookup yields CDR1 MNHEY and CDR2 SVGAGI.

This clone was counted only a few times. The CDR3 here is CASSLIEGVNTEAFF. The CDR3 nucleotides are TGTGCCAGCAGCCTAATTGAAGGAGTCAACACTGAAGCTTTCTTT. The J gene is TRBJ1-1, the V gene TRBV9, with unresolved D. CDR1 is SGDLS, CDR2 YYNGEE, per germline. The ends were cut back, 4 bases at V and 2 bases at J, with 15 bases in the middle. This CDR3 comprises 15 residues.